This is a list of T cell receptor beta chains from one sample in a study of T-cell reconstitution after alpha-beta-depleted transplantation in children. TCRdb independently ran MiXCR on the PCR reads; one entry per CDR3 protein. The sample gives 190,000 or so distinct CDR3 sequences, more than 6.5% of which show up once; roughly 3% is in the top ten. This sample comprised PBMCs from the stem cell graft donor, obtained from the stem cell graft. Source of these receptors: a human donor who donated a stem cell graft to a child with Wiskott-Aldrich syndrome. CDR3s include the opening cysteine and the closing phenylalanine or tryptophan. D genes are given only for firm matches. Expanded clones get a size class; other rows say once, few or many, or leave the size out.

j_gene: TRBJ2-2
v_gene: TRBV12-3/TRBV12-4
abundance: many
d_gene: TRBD2
CDR3aa: CASSRTSVPGELFF
CDR3nt: TGTGCCAGCAGTAGGACTAGCGTCCCCGGGGAGCTGTTTTTT

j_gene: TRBJ1-2
v_gene: TRBV12-3/TRBV12-4
abundance: many
d_gene: -
CDR3aa: CASSFDSNYGYTF
CDR3nt: TGTGCCAGCAGTTTCGACAGCAACTATGGCTACACCTTC

j_gene: TRBJ2-5
v_gene: TRBV12-3/TRBV12-4
abundance: many
d_gene: -
CDR3aa: CASSEGTTQGSTQYF
CDR3nt: TGTGCCAGCAGCGAAGGGACTACCCAGGGGTCGACCCAGTACTTC

j_gene: TRBJ2-1
v_gene: TRBV11-2
abundance: many
d_gene: TRBD2
CDR3aa: CASSSGLAGRFYNEQFF
CDR3nt: TGTGCCAGCAGCTCGGGACTAGCGGGAAGATTTTACAATGAGCAGTTCTTC

j_gene: TRBJ2-5
v_gene: TRBV5-1
abundance: many
d_gene: TRBD1
CDR3aa: CASSSTTFRLTGGETQYF
CDR3nt: TGCGCCAGCAGCTCTACCACTTTTCGTTTAACAGGGGGAGAGACCCAGTACTTC

j_gene: TRBJ2-2
v_gene: TRBV5-5
abundance: few
d_gene: -
CDR3aa: CASSLGIPNTGELFF
CDR3nt: TGTGCCAGCAGCTTGGGAATACCGAACACCGGGGAGCTGTTTTTT

j_gene: TRBJ2-1
v_gene: TRBV6-5
abundance: many
d_gene: TRBD2
CDR3aa: CASSYSRRGGYNEQFF
CDR3nt: TGTGCCAGCAGTTACTCCCGGCGGGGGGGTTACAATGAGCAGTTCTTC

j_gene: TRBJ2-1
v_gene: TRBV12-3/TRBV12-4
abundance: -
d_gene: TRBD2
CDR3aa: CASSTRTSGNNEQFF
CDR3nt: TGTGCCAGCAGTACGAGGACTAGCGGGAACAATGAGCAGTTCTTC

j_gene: TRBJ1-5
v_gene: TRBV21-1
abundance: many
d_gene: -
CDR3aa: CASSNDRSSNQPQHF
CDR3nt: TGTGCCAGCAGCAACGATAGATCTAGCAATCAGCCCCAGCATTTT

j_gene: TRBJ2-5
v_gene: TRBV20-1
abundance: -
d_gene: -
CDR3aa: CSARGSSRQETQYF
CDR3nt: TGCAGTGCTAGAGGGAGTAGCAGGCAAGAGACCCAGTACTTC

j_gene: TRBJ1-1
v_gene: TRBV28
abundance: many
d_gene: TRBD1
CDR3aa: CASRPGGENTEAFF
CDR3nt: TGTGCCAGCAGGCCAGGGGGCGAGAACACTGAAGCTTTCTTT

j_gene: TRBJ2-1
v_gene: TRBV30
abundance: -
d_gene: -
CDR3aa: CASTDGFNNEQFF
CDR3nt: TGTGCTTCCACGGACGGTTTTAACAATGAGCAGTTCTTC

j_gene: TRBJ1-2
v_gene: TRBV29-1
abundance: many
d_gene: TRBD1
CDR3aa: CSVELGTGLYNYGYTF
CDR3nt: TGCAGCGTTGAACTCGGGACAGGACTATATAACTATGGCTACACCTTC

j_gene: TRBJ2-1
v_gene: TRBV3-1
abundance: few
d_gene: TRBD2
CDR3aa: CASSQVSSGDNEQFF
CDR3nt: TGTGCCAGCAGCCAAGTGTCGAGCGGGGACAATGAGCAGTTCTTC

j_gene: TRBJ2-1
v_gene: TRBV7-8
abundance: -
d_gene: -
CDR3aa: CASSSSGTNYNEQFF
CDR3nt: TGTGCCAGCAGCTCATCCGGGACAAACTACAATGAGCAGTTCTTC

j_gene: TRBJ2-3
v_gene: TRBV6-5
abundance: many
d_gene: TRBD1
CDR3aa: CASSYHRGDTQYF
CDR3nt: TGTGCCAGCAGTTACCACAGGGGGGATACGCAGTATTTT

j_gene: TRBJ2-1
v_gene: TRBV5-1
abundance: many
d_gene: TRBD2
CDR3aa: CASSLTGLASNEQFF
CDR3nt: TGCGCCAGCAGCTTGACTGGACTAGCGAGCAATGAGCAGTTCTTC

j_gene: TRBJ1-4
v_gene: TRBV7-6
abundance: -
d_gene: -
CDR3aa: CASSLRTEYNEKLFF
CDR3nt: TGTGCCAGCAGCCTCCGGACAGAGTATAATGAAAAACTGTTTTTT

j_gene: TRBJ1-2
v_gene: TRBV20-1
abundance: many
d_gene: -
CDR3aa: CSAITGGYTF
CDR3nt: TGCAGTGCTATAACAGGGGGCTACACCTTC

j_gene: TRBJ1-2
v_gene: TRBV20-1
abundance: many
d_gene: -
CDR3aa: CSASLGGNQNYGYTF
CDR3nt: TGCAGTGCTAGCCTCGGGGGGAACCAAAACTATGGCTACACCTTC

j_gene: TRBJ2-2
v_gene: TRBV28
abundance: many
d_gene: -
CDR3aa: CASSFTGGTGELFF
CDR3nt: TGTGCCAGCAGTTTCACCGGCGGCACCGGGGAGCTGTTTTTT

j_gene: TRBJ2-2
v_gene: TRBV11-2
abundance: -
d_gene: TRBD2
CDR3aa: CASSFPRRGGSVVTGELFF
CDR3nt: TGTGCCAGCAGCTTTCCGCGGCGGGGGGGTTCGGTGGTTACCGGGGAGCTGTTTTTT